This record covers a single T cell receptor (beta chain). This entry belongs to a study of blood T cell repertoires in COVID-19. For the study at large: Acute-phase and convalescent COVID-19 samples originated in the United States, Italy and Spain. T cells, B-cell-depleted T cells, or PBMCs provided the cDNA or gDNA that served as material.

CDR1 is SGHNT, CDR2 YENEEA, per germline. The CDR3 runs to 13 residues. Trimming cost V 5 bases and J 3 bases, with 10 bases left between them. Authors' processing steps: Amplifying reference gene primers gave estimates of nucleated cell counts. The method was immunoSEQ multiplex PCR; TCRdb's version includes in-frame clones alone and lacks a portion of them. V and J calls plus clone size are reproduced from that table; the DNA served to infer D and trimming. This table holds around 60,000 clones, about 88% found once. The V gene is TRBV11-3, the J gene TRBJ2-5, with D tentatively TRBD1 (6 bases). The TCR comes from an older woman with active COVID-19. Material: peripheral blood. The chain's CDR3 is CASSPRTEETQYF. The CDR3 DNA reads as TGTGCCAGCAGCCCTCGGACAGAAGAGACCCAGTACTTC.